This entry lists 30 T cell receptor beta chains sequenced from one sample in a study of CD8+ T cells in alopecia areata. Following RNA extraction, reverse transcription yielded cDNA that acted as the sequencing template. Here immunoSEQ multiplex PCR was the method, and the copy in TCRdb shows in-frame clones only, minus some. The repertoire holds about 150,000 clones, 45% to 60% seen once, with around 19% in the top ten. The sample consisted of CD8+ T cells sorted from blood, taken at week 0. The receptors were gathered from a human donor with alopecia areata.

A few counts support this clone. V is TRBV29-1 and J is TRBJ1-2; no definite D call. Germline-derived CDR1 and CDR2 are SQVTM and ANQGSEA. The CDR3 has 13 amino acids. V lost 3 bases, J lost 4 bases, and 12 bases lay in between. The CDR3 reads CSVDSLAIYGYTF. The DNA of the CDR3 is TGCAGCGTTGACAGCCTAGCTATCTATGGCTACACCTTC.

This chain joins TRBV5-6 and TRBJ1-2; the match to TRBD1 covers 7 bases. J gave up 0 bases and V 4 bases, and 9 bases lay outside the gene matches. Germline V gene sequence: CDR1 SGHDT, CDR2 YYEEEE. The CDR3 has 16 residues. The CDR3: CASSREGQKANYGYTF. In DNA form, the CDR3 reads TGTGCCAGCAGCCGAGAGGGACAGAAAGCTAACTATGGCTACACCTTC.

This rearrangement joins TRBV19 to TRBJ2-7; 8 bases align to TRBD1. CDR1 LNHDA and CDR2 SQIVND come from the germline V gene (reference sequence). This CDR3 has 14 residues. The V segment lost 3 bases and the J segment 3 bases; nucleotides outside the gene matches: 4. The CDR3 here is CASSIGQGGYEQYF. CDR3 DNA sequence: TGTGCCAGTAGTATCGGACAGGGAGGCTACGAGCAGTACTTC.

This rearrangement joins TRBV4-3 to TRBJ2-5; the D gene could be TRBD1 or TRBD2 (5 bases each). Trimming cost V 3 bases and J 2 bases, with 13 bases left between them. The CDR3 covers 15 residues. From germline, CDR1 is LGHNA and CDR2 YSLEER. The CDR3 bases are TGCGCCAGCAGCCAGTTACCGGGACCACAAGAGACCCAGTACTTC. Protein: CASSQLPGPQETQYF.

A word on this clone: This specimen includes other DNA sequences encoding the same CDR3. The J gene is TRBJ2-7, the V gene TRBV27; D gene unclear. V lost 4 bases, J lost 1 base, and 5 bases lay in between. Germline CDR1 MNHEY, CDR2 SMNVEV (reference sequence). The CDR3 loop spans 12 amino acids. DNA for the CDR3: TGTGCCAGCAGTTCCGGATCCTACGAGCAGTACTTC. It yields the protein CASSSGSYEQYF.

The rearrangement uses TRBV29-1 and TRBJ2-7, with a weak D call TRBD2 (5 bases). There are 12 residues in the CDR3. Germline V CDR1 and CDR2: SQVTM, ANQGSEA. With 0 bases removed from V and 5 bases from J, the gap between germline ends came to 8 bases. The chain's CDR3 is CSVEDPGDEQYF. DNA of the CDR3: TGCAGCGTTGAAGATCCCGGGGACGAGCAGTACTTC.

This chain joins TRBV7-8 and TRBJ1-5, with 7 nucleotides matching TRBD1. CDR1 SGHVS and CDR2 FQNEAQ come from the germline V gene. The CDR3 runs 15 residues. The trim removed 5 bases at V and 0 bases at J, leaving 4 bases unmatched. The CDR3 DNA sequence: TGTGCCAGCAGCGCCGGGACAGATAGCAATCAGCCCCAGCATTTT. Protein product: CASSAGTDSNQPQHF.

CDR3 in DNA: TGCAGCGTGGACCCAAATCAGGGGCGGGACACTGAAGCTTTCTTT. Translation gives CSVDPNQGRDTEAFF. The chain combines TRBV29-1 with TRBJ1-1; D perhaps matches TRBD1 (6 bases). V lost 6 bases, J lost 3 bases, and 20 bases lay in between. Germline V lookup: CDR1 SQVTM, CDR2 ANQGSEA. This CDR3 is built from 15 residues.

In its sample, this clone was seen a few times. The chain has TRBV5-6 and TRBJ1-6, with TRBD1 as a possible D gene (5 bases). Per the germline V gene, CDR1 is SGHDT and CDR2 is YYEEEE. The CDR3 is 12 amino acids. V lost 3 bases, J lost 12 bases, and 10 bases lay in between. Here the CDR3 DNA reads TGTGCCAGCAGCTCCCAGGGAGGACCCCTCCACTTT. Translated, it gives CASSSQGGPLHF.

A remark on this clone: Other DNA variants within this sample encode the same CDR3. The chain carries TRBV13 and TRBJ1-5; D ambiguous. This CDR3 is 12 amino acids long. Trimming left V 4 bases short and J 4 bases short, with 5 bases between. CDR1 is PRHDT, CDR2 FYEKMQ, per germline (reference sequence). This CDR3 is CASSSGNQPQHF. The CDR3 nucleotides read TGTGCCAGCAGCTCTGGGAATCAGCCCCAGCATTTT.

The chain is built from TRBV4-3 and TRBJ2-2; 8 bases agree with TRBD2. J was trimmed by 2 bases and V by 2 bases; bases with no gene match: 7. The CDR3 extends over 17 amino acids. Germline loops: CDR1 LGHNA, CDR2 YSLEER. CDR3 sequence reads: CASSQTWSGGNTGELFF. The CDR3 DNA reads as TGCGCCAGCAGCCAAACGTGGAGCGGGGGAAACACCGGGGAGCTGTTTTTT.

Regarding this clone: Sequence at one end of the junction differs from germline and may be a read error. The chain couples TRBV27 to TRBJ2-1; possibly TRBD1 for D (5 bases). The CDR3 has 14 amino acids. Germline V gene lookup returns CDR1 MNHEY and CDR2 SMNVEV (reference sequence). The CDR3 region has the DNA TGTGCCAGCAGTCCGGACACGGTGTACAGTGAGCAGTTCTTC. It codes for CASSPDTVYSEQFF.

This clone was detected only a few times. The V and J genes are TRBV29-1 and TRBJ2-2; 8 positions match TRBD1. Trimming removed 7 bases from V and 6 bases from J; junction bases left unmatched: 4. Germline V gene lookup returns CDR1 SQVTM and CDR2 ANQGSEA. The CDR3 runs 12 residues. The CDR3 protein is CSGTGRAGELFF. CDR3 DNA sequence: TGCAGCGGGACAGGGCGGGCCGGGGAGCTGTTTTTT.

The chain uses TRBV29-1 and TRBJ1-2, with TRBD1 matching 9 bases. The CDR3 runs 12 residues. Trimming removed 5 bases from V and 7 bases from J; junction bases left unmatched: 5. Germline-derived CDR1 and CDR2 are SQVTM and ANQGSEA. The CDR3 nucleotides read TGCAGCGTTACGGGACAGGGAGGTGGCTACACCTTC. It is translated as CSVTGQGGGYTF.

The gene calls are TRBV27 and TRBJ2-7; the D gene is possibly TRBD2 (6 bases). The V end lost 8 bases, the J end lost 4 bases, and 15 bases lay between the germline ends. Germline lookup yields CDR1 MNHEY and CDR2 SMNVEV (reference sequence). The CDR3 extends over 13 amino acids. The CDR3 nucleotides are TGTGCCAGCGGTCCGGGGGAAGGGTACGAGCAGTACTTC. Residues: CASGPGEGYEQYF.

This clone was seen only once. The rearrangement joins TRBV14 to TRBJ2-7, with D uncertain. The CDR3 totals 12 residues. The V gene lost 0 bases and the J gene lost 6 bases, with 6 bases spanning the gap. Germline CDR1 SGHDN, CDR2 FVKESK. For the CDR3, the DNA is TGTGCCAGCAGCCAAGATCTTCGCGAGCAGTACTTC. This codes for CASSQDLREQYF.

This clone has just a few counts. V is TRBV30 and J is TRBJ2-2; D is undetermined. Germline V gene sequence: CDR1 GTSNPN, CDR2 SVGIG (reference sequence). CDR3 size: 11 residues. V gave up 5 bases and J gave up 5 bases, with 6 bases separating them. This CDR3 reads CAWDTTGELFF. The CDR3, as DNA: TGTGCCTGGGATACAACCGGGGAGCTGTTTTTT.

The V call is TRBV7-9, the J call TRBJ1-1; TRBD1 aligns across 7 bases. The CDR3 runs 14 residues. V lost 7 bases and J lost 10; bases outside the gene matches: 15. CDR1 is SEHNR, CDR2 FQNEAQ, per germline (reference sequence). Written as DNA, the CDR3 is TGTGCCAGCAACCCCGACAGGGAGCCCCTCGGAGCTTTCTTT. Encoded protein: CASNPDREPLGAFF.

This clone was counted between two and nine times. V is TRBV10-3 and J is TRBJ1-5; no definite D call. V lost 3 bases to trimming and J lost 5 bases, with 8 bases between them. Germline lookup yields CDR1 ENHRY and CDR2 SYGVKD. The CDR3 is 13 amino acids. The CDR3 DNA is TGTGCCATCAGTGACTCTGGTGATCAGCCCCAGCATTTT. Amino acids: CAISDSGDQPQHF.

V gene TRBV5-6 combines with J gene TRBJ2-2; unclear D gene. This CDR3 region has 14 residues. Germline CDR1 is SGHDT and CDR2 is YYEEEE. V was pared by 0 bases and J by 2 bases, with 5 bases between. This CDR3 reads CASSLAANTGELFF. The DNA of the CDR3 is TGTGCCAGCAGCTTGGCCGCTAACACCGGGGAGCTGTTTTTT. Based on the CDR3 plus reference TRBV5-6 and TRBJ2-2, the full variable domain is DAGVTQSPTHLIKTRGQQVTLRCSPKSGHDTVSWYQQALGQGPQFIFQYYEEEERQRGNFPDRFSGHQFPNYSSELNVNALLLGDSALYLCASSLAANTGELFFGEGSRLTVL.

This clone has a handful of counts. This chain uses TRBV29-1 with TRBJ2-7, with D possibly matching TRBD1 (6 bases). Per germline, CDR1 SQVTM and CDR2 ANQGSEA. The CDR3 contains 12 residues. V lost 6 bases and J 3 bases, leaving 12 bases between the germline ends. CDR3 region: CSVATTGYEQYF. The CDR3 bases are TGCAGCGTAGCGACGACAGGCTACGAGCAGTACTTC.

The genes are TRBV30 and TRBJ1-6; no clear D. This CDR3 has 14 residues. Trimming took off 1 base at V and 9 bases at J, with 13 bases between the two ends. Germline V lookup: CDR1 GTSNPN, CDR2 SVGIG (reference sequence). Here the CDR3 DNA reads TGTGCCTGGAGTGAGGGAGGGATAAGTTCACCCCTCCACTTT. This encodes CAWSEGGISSPLHF.

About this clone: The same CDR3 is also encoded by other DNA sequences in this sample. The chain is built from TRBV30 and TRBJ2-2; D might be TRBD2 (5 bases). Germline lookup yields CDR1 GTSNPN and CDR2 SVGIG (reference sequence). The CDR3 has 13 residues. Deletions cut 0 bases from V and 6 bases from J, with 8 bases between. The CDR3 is CAWSVGVSGELFF. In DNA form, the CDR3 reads TGTGCCTGGAGTGTCGGGGTATCCGGGGAGCTGTTTTTT.

CDR3 in DNA: TGTGCCAGCAAGCGCCCAGGGTATGGCTACACCTTC. Protein sequence: CASKRPGYGYTF. J is TRBJ1-2 and V is TRBV25-1; D is possibly TRBD1 (5 bases). Deletions cut 7 bases from V and 5 bases from J, with 11 bases between. The CDR3 loop spans 12 amino acids. The germline gives CDR1 MGHDK, CDR2 SYGVNS.

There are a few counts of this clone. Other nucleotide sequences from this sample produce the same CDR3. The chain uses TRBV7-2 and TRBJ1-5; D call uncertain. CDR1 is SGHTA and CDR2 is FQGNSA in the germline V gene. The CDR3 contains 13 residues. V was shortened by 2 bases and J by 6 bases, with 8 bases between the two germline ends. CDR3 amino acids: CASSLSPSQPQHF. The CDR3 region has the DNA TGTGCCAGCAGCTTATCCCCCAGTCAGCCCCAGCATTTT.

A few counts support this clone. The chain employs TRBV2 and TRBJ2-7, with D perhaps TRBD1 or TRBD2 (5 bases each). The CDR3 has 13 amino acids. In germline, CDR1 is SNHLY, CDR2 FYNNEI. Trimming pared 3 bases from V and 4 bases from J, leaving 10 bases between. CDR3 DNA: TGTGCCAGCAGTGATTGGGACCGATACGAGCAGTACTTC. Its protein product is CASSDWDRYEQYF. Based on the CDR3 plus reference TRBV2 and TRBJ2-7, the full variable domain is EPEVTQTPSHQVTQMGQEVILRCVPISNHLYFYWYRQILGQKVEFLVSFYNNEISEKSEIFDDQFSVERPDGSNFTLKIRSTKLEDSAMYFCASSDWDRYEQYFGPGTRLTVT.

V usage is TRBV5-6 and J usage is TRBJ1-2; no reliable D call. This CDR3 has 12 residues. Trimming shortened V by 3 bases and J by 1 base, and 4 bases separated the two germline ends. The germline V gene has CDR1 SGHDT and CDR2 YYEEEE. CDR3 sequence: CASSSSNYGYTF. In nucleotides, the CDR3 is TGTGCCAGCAGCTCCAGTAACTATGGCTACACCTTC.

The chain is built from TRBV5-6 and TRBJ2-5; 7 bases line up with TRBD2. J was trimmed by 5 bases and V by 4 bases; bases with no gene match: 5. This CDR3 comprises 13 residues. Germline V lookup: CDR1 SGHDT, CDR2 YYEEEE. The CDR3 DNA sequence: TGTGCCAGCAGCAGCGGGCGGGGGGAGACCCAGTACTTC. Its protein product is CASSSGRGETQYF.

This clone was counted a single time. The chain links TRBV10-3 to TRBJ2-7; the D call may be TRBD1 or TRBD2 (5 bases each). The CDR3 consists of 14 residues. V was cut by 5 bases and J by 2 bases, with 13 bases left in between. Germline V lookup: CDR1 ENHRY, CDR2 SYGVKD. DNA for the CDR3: TGTGCCATCAGTTCCGGGACGACGACCTACGAGCAGTACTTC. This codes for CAISSGTTTYEQYF.

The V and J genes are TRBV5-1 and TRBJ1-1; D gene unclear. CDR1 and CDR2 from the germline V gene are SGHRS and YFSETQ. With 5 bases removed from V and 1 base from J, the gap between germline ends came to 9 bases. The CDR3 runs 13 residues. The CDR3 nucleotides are TGCGCCAGCAGGGAGGACCCGAACACTGAAGCTTTCTTT. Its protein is CASREDPNTEAFF.